The rows below give T cell receptor beta chains drawn from one sample of a study of T cells after yellow fever vaccination. TCRdb used MiXCR to reprocess the 5' RACE reads, holding one entry per CDR3 protein. The data show 100,000 to 150,000 distinct CDR3 sequences, about 8.8% seen once. This specimen consisted of CD8+ T cells sorted from PBMCs, obtained on the day of the yellow fever booster vaccination. These receptors originate from a man aged 18-30 years who received the YFV17D yellow fever vaccine. CDR3s leave out the opening cysteine and the closing phenylalanine or tryptophan. Clone size is not always given. Where it is, it says once, few, many or a class for expanded clones.

j_gene,abundance,v_gene,len,CDR3aa
TRBJ2-5,NA,TRBV6-2/TRBV6-3,11,ASSKGYQETQY
TRBJ2-7,many,TRBV28,13,ASSLGAAGIDEQY
TRBJ2-1,many,TRBV15,9,AIGARGEQF
TRBJ1-2,many,TRBV20-1,12,SARDVRDIYGYT
TRBJ2-5,many,TRBV15,17,ATSRPRTALAGDQETQY
TRBJ2-3,few,TRBV10-3,14,AISALGHRSTDTQY
TRBJ1-5,few,TRBV4-1,14,ASSQDGTGGDQPQH
TRBJ2-1,few,TRBV6-6,11,ASRTGSYNEQF
TRBJ1-1,few,TRBV7-9,13,ASSSRPGQGSEAF
TRBJ2-1,NA,TRBV4-3,12,ASSQDVGDNEQF
TRBJ1-1,many,TRBV7-2,11,ASSFGTVTEAF
TRBJ1-2,NA,TRBV4-1,14,ASSPPFGDPNYGYT
TRBJ2-3,few,TRBV15,15,ATSRDRWRGGVDTQY
TRBJ2-1,NA,TRBV7-9,11,ASSLEGGNEQF
TRBJ2-5,NA,TRBV7-9,17,ASSWPRGAVLRSQETQY
TRBJ2-4,few,TRBV4-3,12,ASSQDPGASIQY
TRBJ2-5,NA,TRBV7-9,13,ASSSPLGLVGTQY
TRBJ2-7,few,TRBV9,12,ASSAEGFSYEQY
TRBJ1-1,few,TRBV11-2,13,ASSFPSGGVSEAF
TRBJ2-3,NA,TRBV18,13,ASSPADRLTDTQY
TRBJ1-6,few,TRBV3-1,15,ASSQKHGSSYNSPLH
TRBJ2-3,few,TRBV27,14,ASSLGTDVGTDTQY
TRBJ2-1,NA,TRBV7-8,13,ASSLTSGDYNEQF
TRBJ2-1,many,TRBV12-3/TRBV12-4,12,ASRNGGVYNEQF
TRBJ2-5,few,TRBV11-2,12,ASSSTGGPQAQY
TRBJ2-2,few,TRBV5-4,10,ASRSKVGELF
TRBJ1-2,many,TRBV29-1,11,SVVRTGNYGYT
TRBJ1-2,many,TRBV12-3/TRBV12-4,13,ASSPTPKGNYGYT
TRBJ2-1,few,TRBV24-1,13,ATSDFGVSDNEQF
TRBJ2-2,few,TRBV5-1,13,ASTPEGPNTGELF
TRBJ1-1,few,TRBV6-5,16,ASSSLDRGLLRNTEAF
TRBJ2-3,few,TRBV20-1,10,SARGATDTQY